A single sample gave rise to the 14 T cell receptor beta chains below, sequenced in a study of breast tumors, draining lymph nodes, adjacent tissues. Via MiXCR, TCRdb re-called the multiplex PCR reads, giving one row per CDR3 protein. The sample has 150,000 to 200,000 distinct CDR3 sequences; about 30% are singletons. The lymph nodes were axillary draining lymph nodes from breast cancer patients. The source material was axillary lymph node tissue. The receptor set was obtained from a female donor with breast cancer. Some clones in this sample may be carry-over from other donors' samples.

In regard to this clonotype: A much larger clone differs by one base, so this may be a read error. The chain links TRBV3-1 to TRBJ2-7, with D tentatively TRBD2 (7 bases). The CDR3 has 15 residues. V shed 5 bases and J shed 2 bases, with 16 bases lying between them. Germline assignment: CDR1 LGHDT and CDR2 YNNKEL (reference sequence). In DNA, the CDR3 is TGTGCCAGCAGCACCCTTGGGGGGGCGACCTACGAGCAGTACTTC. Translating it yields CASSTLGGATYEQYF.

The table lists this clonotype with a few counts. A read error is possible here, since a much larger clone lies one base away. The chain couples TRBV6-5 to TRBJ1-2; D is undetermined. V lost 4 bases to trimming and J lost 1 base, with 10 bases between them. The CDR3 sequence is 14 residues long. Looked up from germline, CDR1 is MNHEY and CDR2 is SVGAGI. The CDR3 DNA reads as TGTGCCAGCAGTTCCTCGATCGGTAACTATGGCTACACCTTC. This translates into CASSSSIGNYGYTF.

The chain recombines TRBV6-4 with TRBJ2-5; 11 positions agree with TRBD2. Germline V gives CDR1 MRHNA, CDR2 SNTAGT. The CDR3 totals 13 residues. The trim removed 6 bases at V and 5 bases at J, leaving 2 bases unmatched. CDR3 nucleotide sequence: TGTGCCAGCAGCCGACTAGCGGGGGAGACCCAGTACTTC. It translates to CASSRLAGETQYF.

V is TRBV10-3 and J is TRBJ1-4; 7 bases are shared with TRBD1. Germline loops: CDR1 ENHRY, CDR2 SYGVKD. CDR3 length: 13 amino acids. With V trimmed by 6 bases and J by 12 bases, 10 bases remained unmatched. CDR3 amino acids: CAISDRAWGELFF. CDR3 sequence (DNA): TGTGCCATCAGCGACAGGGCGTGGGGAGAACTGTTTTTT.

This clonotype appeared many times. This chain joins TRBV20-1 and TRBJ2-4; D may be TRBD1 (6 bases). The germline V and J ends were trimmed by 5 bases and 1 base, with 9 bases remaining between them. In germline, CDR1 is DFQATT, CDR2 SNEGSKA (reference sequence). The CDR3 length is 13 residues. The CDR3 DNA reads as TGCAGTGCTCGACAGGACGCCAAAAACATTCAGTACTTC. The encoded protein is CSARQDAKNIQYF.

The V gene is TRBV20-1, the J gene TRBJ2-1; perhaps TRBD2 as D (5 bases). V lost 0 bases, J lost 0 bases, and 6 bases lay in between. The CDR3 spans 14 residues. The germline V gene encodes CDR1 DFQATT and CDR2 SNEGSKA (reference sequence). CDR3 sequence: CSAREGSSYNEQFF. The CDR3, as DNA: TGCAGTGCTAGAGAGGGGAGCTCCTACAATGAGCAGTTCTTC.

The rearrangement uses TRBV7-9 and TRBJ2-1; D remains ambiguous. The germline V gene encodes CDR1 SEHNR and CDR2 FQNEAQ (reference sequence). The CDR3 loop spans 16 amino acids. Trimming left V 4 bases short and J 0 bases short, with 13 bases between. The CDR3 DNA follows: TGTGCCAGCAGCTCCCTTTTTGGCCTCTCCTACAATGAGCAGTTCTTC. Its protein product is CASSSLFGLSYNEQFF. Using reference TRBV7-9 and TRBJ2-1 for the parts outside the CDR3, the full variable domain is DTGVSQNPRHKITKRGQNVTFRCDPISEHNRLYWYRQTLGQGPEFLTYFQNEAQLEKSRLLSDRFSAERPKGSFSTLEIQRTEQGDSAMYLCASSSLFGLSYNEQFFGPGTRLTVL.

This clonotype was seen more than once but under ten times. The rearrangement joins TRBV28 to TRBJ1-5; D is unresolved. Germline assignment: CDR1 MDHEN and CDR2 SYDVKM. V gave up 2 bases and J gave up 1 base, with 6 bases separating them. The CDR3 has 14 residues. The CDR3 DNA follows: TGTGCCAGCAGTTTAATCTTAAGCAATCAGCCCCAGCATTTT. Its protein product is CASSLILSNQPQHF. Drawing the rest from reference TRBV28 and TRBJ1-5, the complete variable domain is DVKVTQSSRYLVKRTGEKVFLECVQDMDHENMFWYRQDPGLGLRLIYFSYDVKMKEKGDIPEGYSVSREKKERFSLILESASTNQTSMYLCASSLILSNQPQHFGDGTRLSIL.

Many counts were recorded for this clonotype. The chain's CDR3 is CASNRGQGNSPLHF. The CDR3 DNA reads as TGTGCCAGCAACCGGGGACAGGGGAATTCACCCCTCCACTTT. This rearrangement joins TRBV11-2 to TRBJ1-6; 10 bases agree with TRBD1. V lost 7 bases and J lost 7; bases outside the gene matches: 4. CDR1 and CDR2 (germline): SGHAT, FQNNGV. The CDR3 totals 14 residues.

The sample holds many counts of this clonotype. The rearrangement joins TRBV5-1 to TRBJ2-7; possible D gene TRBD1, 7 bases. V lost 5 bases, J lost 3 bases, and 15 bases lay in between. Germline values: CDR1 SGHRS, CDR2 YFSETQ. This CDR3 region has 14 residues. CDR3 nucleotide sequence: TGCGCCAGCAGGGGGGGACAGAGAAGCTACGAGCAGTACTTC. Encoded protein: CASRGGQRSYEQYF. The full variable domain, in which reference TRBV5-1 and TRBJ2-7 provide the parts outside the CDR3, is KAGVTQTPRYLIKTRGQQVTLSCSPISGHRSVSWYQQTPGQGLQFLFEYFSETQRNKGNFPGRFSGRQFSNSRSEMNVSTLELGDSALYLCASRGGQRSYEQYFGPGTRLTVT.

As to this clonotype: The junction departs from germline at one end; a sequencing error may be responsible. J is TRBJ2-7 and V is TRBV7-9; D is perhaps TRBD2 (5 bases). The germline V gene has CDR1 SEHNR and CDR2 FQNEAQ (reference sequence). The CDR3 spans 16 residues. CDR3 protein: CASGFQLASPDYEQYF. The CDR3 region has the DNA TGTGCCAGCGGCTTTCAATTGGCGAGTCCCGACTACGAGCAGTACTTT.

This clonotype was counted at least ten times. The V and J genes are TRBV20-1 and TRBJ1-2, with D unclear. Per the germline V gene, CDR1 is DFQATT and CDR2 is SNEGSKA (reference sequence). Trimming took off 7 bases at V and 3 bases at J, with 15 bases between the two ends. This CDR3 is 13 amino acids long. CDR3 region: CSVPLKSDYGYTF. The CDR3 coding sequence is TGCAGTGTTCCGCTAAAATCAGACTATGGCTACACCTTC.

The chain is built from TRBV20-1 and TRBJ2-7; possibly TRBD1 for D (6 bases). Germline values: CDR1 DFQATT, CDR2 SNEGSKA (reference sequence). This CDR3 is 13 amino acids long. CDR3 region: CSVDRPSSYEQYF. DNA of the CDR3: TGCAGCGTAGACAGGCCGAGCTCCTACGAGCAGTACTTC.

This clonotype was counted at least ten times. The chain has TRBV10-3 and TRBJ2-3; 9 bases fit TRBD1. The V gene's germline CDR1 is ENHRY and CDR2 SYGVKD. The CDR3 extends over 14 amino acids. After removal of 8 bases from V and 4 bases from J, the junction contained 7 bases not matched to a gene. CDR3 amino acids: CAICLGQGSDTQYF. The DNA of the CDR3 is TGTGCCATCTGCCTGGGACAGGGTTCAGATACGCAGTATTTT.